The text below deals with one T cell receptor (beta chain). Per the authors' pipeline: Reference gene primer amplification gave estimated nucleated cell counts. The data were produced by immunoSEQ multiplex PCR, yet TCRdb's version contains in-frame clones alone and is incomplete. That table supplies the V and J calls and clone size; D and trimming were determined from the DNA. The sample consists of under 200,000 clones, 85% to 95% of them appearing once. The data derive from a study of blood T cell repertoires in COVID-19. Trimming stripped 5 bases from V and 6 bases from J, with 12 bases between. Looked up from germline, CDR1 is SGHTA and CDR2 is FQGTGA. This CDR3 contains 13 residues.

The chain has TRBV7-3 and TRBJ2-3, with unresolved D. Sequenced: peripheral blood. This receptor was identified in a man aged 50-59 years with acute or convalescent COVID-19. The CDR3 coding sequence is TGTGCCAGCAGCCAACAACCGTCGGATACGCAGTATTTT. Protein sequence: CASSQQPSDTQYF.